Below are 15 T cell receptor beta chains sequenced from a single sample in a study of read filtering for tumor transcriptome and immune sequencing. From roughly 400 ng of RNA, a library with molecular barcoded alpha/delta and beta/gamma adaptors was made. Each CDR3 protein gets one entry after TCRdb re-called the reads with MiXCR. The repertoire holds 50,000 or so distinct CDR3 sequences, with less than 20% as singletons. Material: a population of CD138-negative cells sorted from bone marrow. These receptors all stem from a donor at least 40 years old with multiple myeloma.

This clonotype was counted at least ten times. This chain uses TRBV29-1 with TRBJ2-5; possible D gene TRBD1, 6 bases. The V gene lost 8 bases and the J gene lost 4 bases, with 20 bases spanning the gap. Germline CDR1 SQVTM, CDR2 ANQGSEA. CDR3 length: 14 residues. The CDR3 nucleotides are TGCAGCCTCCGCGAAGCACAGGGTATAGAGACCCAGTACTTC. It is translated as CSLREAQGIETQYF.

Many counts were recorded for this clonotype. The chain is built from TRBV20-1 and TRBJ2-1; 7 bases match TRBD2. V was pared by 1 base and J by 0 bases, with 6 bases of the junction left unmatched. Germline CDR1 DFQATT, CDR2 SNEGSKA (reference sequence). The CDR3 runs to 16 residues. The CDR3 here is CSARVASGRSYNEQFF. CDR3 nucleotide sequence: TGCAGTGCTAGAGTGGCTAGCGGACGCTCCTACAATGAGCAGTTCTTC.

This clonotype was counted ten times or more. The gene calls are TRBV15 and TRBJ2-1; TRBD1 matches at 10 bases. CDR1 LNHNV and CDR2 YYDKDF come from the germline V gene (reference sequence). With V trimmed by 8 bases and J by 4 bases, 8 bases remained unmatched. The CDR3 covers 15 residues. The CDR3 protein is CATAQGQGGYNEQFF. DNA of the CDR3: TGTGCCACCGCGCAAGGACAGGGGGGATACAATGAGCAGTTCTTC.

This clonotype showed up many times. This sequence joins TRBV29-1 and TRBJ2-6, with D maybe TRBD1 (5 bases). There are 17 residues in the CDR3. V gave up 3 bases and J gave up 2 bases, with 17 bases separating them. The germline CDR1 and CDR2 sequences are SQVTM and ANQGSEA. CDR3 amino acids: CSVESVSWTTGANVLTF. The CDR3 DNA reads as TGCAGCGTTGAGTCCGTTTCCTGGACAACTGGGGCCAACGTCCTGACTTTC. The full variable domain, rest sourced from reference TRBV29-1 and TRBJ2-6, is SAVISQKPSRDICQRGTSLTIQCQVDSQVTMMFWYRQQPGQSLTLIATANQGSEATYESGFVIDKFPISRPNLTFSTLTVSNMSPEDSSIYLCSVESVSWTTGANVLTFGAGSRLTVL.

This clonotype was counted a single time. This may arise from a read error, as a much more abundant clone is one base away. The chain is built from TRBV19 and TRBJ2-3, with 9 positions matching TRBD2. This CDR3 has 15 amino acids. Trimming cost V 6 bases and J 6 bases; bases outside gene matches: 10. Germline V gene data show CDR1 as LNHDA and CDR2 as SQIVND (reference sequence). CDR3 region: CASSSSGNSWDTQYF. For the CDR3, the DNA is TGTGCCAGTAGCTCTAGCGGGAATAGCTGGGATACGCAGTATTTT.

This clonotype was seen repeatedly, ten times or more. J is TRBJ2-1 and V is TRBV5-1; D assignment may be TRBD1 or TRBD2 (5 bases each). Between the trimmed V and J ends, which lost 4 bases and 9 bases, there was a span of 23 bases. This CDR3 comprises 16 residues. Germline CDR1 and CDR2: SGHRS and YFSETQ. CDR3: CASSARGEQGRGEQFF. CDR3 nucleotides: TGCGCCAGCAGCGCTCGAGGGGAGCAGGGAAGAGGTGAGCAGTTCTTC. The entire variable domain, with the rest obtained from reference TRBV5-1 and TRBJ2-1, is as follows: KAGVTQTPRYLIKTRGQQVTLSCSPISGHRSVSWYQQTPGQGLQFLFEYFSETQRNKGNFPGRFSGRQFSNSRSEMNVSTLELGDSALYLCASSARGEQGRGEQFFGPGTRLTVL.

The chain joins TRBV20-1 to TRBJ2-3, with 11 positions matching TRBD2. This CDR3 has 14 amino acids. V dropped 1 base and J dropped 6; count of bases not matched to a gene: 3. Looked up from germline, CDR1 is DFQATT and CDR2 is SNEGSKA (reference sequence). In DNA, the CDR3 is TGCAGTGCTAGAGTAGCGGGAGGGCCTGATACGCAGTATTTT. Protein sequence: CSARVAGGPDTQYF.

This clonotype has just a few counts. The chain joins TRBV19 to TRBJ2-2; 8 bases align to TRBD2. V dropped 1 base and J dropped 7; count of bases not matched to a gene: 8. Per germline, CDR1 LNHDA and CDR2 SQIVND (reference sequence). This CDR3 spans 16 amino acids. The CDR3 sequence: CASSIVTGGRNGELFF. DNA of the CDR3: TGTGCCAGTAGTATAGTGACGGGAGGGCGTAACGGGGAGCTGTTTTTT. The full variable domain, in which reference TRBV19 and TRBJ2-2 provide the parts outside the CDR3, is DGGITQSPKYLFRKEGQNVTLSCEQNLNHDAMYWYRQDPGQGLRLIYYSQIVNDFQKGDIAEGYSVSREKKESFPLTVTSAQKNPTAFYLCASSIVTGGRNGELFFGEGSRLTVL.

There are many counts of this clonotype. The J gene is TRBJ2-7, the V gene TRBV10-1; D is unresolved. V was cut by 8 bases and J by 4 bases, with 12 bases left in between. From germline, CDR1 is WNHNN and CDR2 SYGVQD (reference sequence). The CDR3 spans 12 residues. The CDR3 DNA is TGCGCCAGCTACCCCCCCGCTTACGAGCAGTACTTC. Translation: CASYPPAYEQYF.

This clonotype was seen a few times. A much larger clone lies one base from this, so it may be a read error. This chain joins TRBV29-1 and TRBJ2-1; 11 bases match TRBD2. The CDR3 runs to 17 residues. V was pared by 4 bases and J by 2 bases, with 10 bases of the junction left unmatched. CDR1 SQVTM and CDR2 ANQGSEA come from the germline V gene. The CDR3 loop is CSVGGLAGGGPYNEQFF. The CDR3 nucleotides read TGCAGCGTTGGAGGGCTAGCGGGAGGCGGGCCCTACAATGAGCAGTTCTTC.

This clonotype showed up many times. The chain joins TRBV28 to TRBJ2-1, with D possibly being TRBD1 (6 bases). Trimming left V 6 bases short and J 6 bases short, with 15 bases between. The CDR3 sequence is 14 residues long. Germline CDR1 is MDHEN and CDR2 is SYDVKM. The CDR3 region has the DNA TGTGCCAGCAGCCGGGCTGGACAGAGCAATGAGCAGTTCTTC. This translates into CASSRAGQSNEQFF.

The rearrangement uses TRBV5-4 and TRBJ2-5; 9 bases map to TRBD2. Germline loops: CDR1 SGHNT, CDR2 YYREEE (reference sequence). This CDR3 has 16 amino acids. Unmatched junction bases numbered 6, after V lost 2 bases and J lost 1 base. The CDR3 coding sequence is TGTGCCAGCAGCTTACGCGGGAGGGGACCCCAAGAGACCCAGTACTTC. The encoded protein is CASSLRGRGPQETQYF.

As for this clonotype: This CDR3 is missing its conserved last phenylalanine or tryptophan, likely due to a read error. This chain joins TRBV19 and TRBJ1-1; D remains unclear. V lost 5 bases to trimming and J lost 1 base, with 5 bases between them. The CDR3 loop spans 12 amino acids. The germline V gene encodes CDR1 LNHDA and CDR2 SQIVND (reference sequence). CDR3 region: CASSPPNTEAFL. DNA for the CDR3: TGTGCCAGTAGTCCGCCGAACACTGAAGCTTTCCTT.

At least ten counts were recorded for this clonotype. The chain links TRBV9 to TRBJ2-3; D call uncertain. The germline CDR1 and CDR2 sequences are SGDLS and YYNGEE. The CDR3 is 15 amino acids. V was pared by 1 base and J by 2 bases, with 11 bases between. This chain's CDR3 is CASSVNADPTDTQYF. The CDR3 DNA follows: TGTGCCAGCAGCGTAAATGCGGACCCCACAGATACGCAGTATTTT.

In regard to this clonotype: This may stem from a read error, because a much larger clone lies one nucleotide away. The V call is TRBV11-2, the J call TRBJ2-3, with 11 nucleotides matching TRBD1. Unmatched junction bases numbered 14, after V lost 5 bases and J lost 4 bases. The CDR3 is 18 residues long. Germline V gives CDR1 SGHAT, CDR2 FQNNGV. The DNA of the CDR3 is TGTGCCAGCAGCCCCCGGACAGGGGGCGGAATCAGGGCAGATACGCAGTATTTT. Encoded protein: CASSPRTGGGIRADTQYF.